This is a list of T cell receptor beta chains from one sample in a study of OX40 agonist ivuxolimab in advanced cancers. Sequencing used immunoSEQ multiplex PCR; TCRdb keeps in-frame clones, though not all of them. In the table there are about 28,000 clones, around four fifths of which are singletons. This material consisted of CD4+ or CD8+ T cells sorted from blood, taken in a trial of the OX40 agonist ivuxolimab. The receptors shown here come from an adult with an advanced solid tumor such as melanoma, head and neck, liver or kidney cancer. The CDR3 runs from the conserved cysteine through the conserved F or W. The order of the fields is V gene, J gene, CDR3 protein.

TRBV6-5	TRBJ2-7	CASSFTTVSYEQYF
TRBV11-2	TRBJ1-5	CASSLVSNQPQHF
TRBV6-5	TRBJ2-1	CASRYRPLDNEQFF
TRBV19	-	CASSIGAGTFYEQYF
TRBV19	TRBJ2-5	CASSISRTSSRETQYF
TRBV6-5	TRBJ2-7	CASSYGVGYEQYF
TRBV6-6	TRBJ2-7	CASSYSAYEQYF
TRBV27	TRBJ2-7	CASSSAGYYEQYF
TRBV4-3	TRBJ2-3	CASTRGGTGGPVTDTQYF
TRBV11-2	TRBJ2-3	CASSQTSGGLTDTQYF
TRBV6-1	TRBJ2-3	CASSEWVRGVGTDTQYF
TRBV6-6	TRBJ2-7	CASSSQGQGAAYEQYF
TRBV7-2	TRBJ1-3	CASSLGIDPASGNTIYF
TRBV5-1	TRBJ2-1	CASSSRGLDRVNEQFF
TRBV7-9	TRBJ2-7	CASSLTGGLSEQYF
TRBV7-9	TRBJ1-1	CASSPRGAPTEAFF
TRBV4-1	TRBJ2-7	CASSYLFGTSYEQYF
TRBV4-3	TRBJ2-1	CASSQADSSYNEQFF
TRBV5-4	TRBJ2-7	CASSLTGGAAYEQYF
TRBV6-5	TRBJ2-7	CASTQLAVGEQYF
TRBV7-2	TRBJ1-6	CASSLEGRWLYNSPLHF
TRBV6-1	TRBJ2-7	CASSVGSYEQYF
TRBV7-8	TRBJ2-5	CASSTHGLGGETQYF
TRBV7-8	TRBJ2-5	CASSPNPGETQYF
TRBV4-1	TRBJ2-7	CASSYRTSGSYEQYF
TRBV4-3	TRBJ1-6	CASSQGQGVSYNSPLHF
TRBV6-6	TRBJ2-3	CASSSVSLSPYF
TRBV13	TRBJ2-3	CASSLSVGGTDTQYF
TRBV2	TRBJ2-7	CASSPSRFQPYYEQYF
TRBV13	TRBJ2-2	CASSSWYRQGATGELFF
TRBV5-8	TRBJ2-2	CASSKLAGDTGELFF
TRBV4-1	TRBJ2-3	CASRTSELTDTQYF
TRBV27	TRBJ2-7	CASSLWGQGPYEQYF
TRBV7-9	TRBJ2-5	CASSPGTGYQETQYF
TRBV19	TRBJ1-1	CATRTGSGTEAFF
TRBV27	TRBJ1-1	CASSGGSNTEAFF
TRBV19	TRBJ2-7	CASSTGLGYEPYF
TRBV5-6	TRBJ2-7	CASSQQGYEQYF
TRBV6-1	TRBJ2-7	CASSLNQGGYEQYF
TRBV21-1	TRBJ1-3	CASSEDRVLGPGNTIYF
TRBV7-2	TRBJ2-7	CASSLDTRGVPYEQYF
TRBV29-1	TRBJ2-1	CSVGGQGEMDEQFF
TRBV29-1	TRBJ1-2	CSVDGVWGEGYGYTF
TRBV5-6	TRBJ2-7	CASSSSGTAAYEQYF
TRBV4-3	TRBJ1-2	CASSQGRQNYGYTF
TRBV7-2	TRBJ2-3	CASRGGLQGDTQYF